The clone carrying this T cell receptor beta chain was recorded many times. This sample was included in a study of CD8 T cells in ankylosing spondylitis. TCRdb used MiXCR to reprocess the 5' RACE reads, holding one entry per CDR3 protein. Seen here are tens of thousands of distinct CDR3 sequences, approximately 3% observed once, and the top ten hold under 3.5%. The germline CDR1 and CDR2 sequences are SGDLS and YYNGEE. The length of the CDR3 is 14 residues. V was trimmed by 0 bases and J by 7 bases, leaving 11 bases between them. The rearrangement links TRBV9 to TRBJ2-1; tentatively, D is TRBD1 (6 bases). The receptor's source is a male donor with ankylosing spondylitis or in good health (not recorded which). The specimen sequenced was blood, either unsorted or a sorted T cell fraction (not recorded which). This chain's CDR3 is CASSVGSTGNEQFF. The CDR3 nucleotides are TGTGCCAGCAGCGTAGGGTCAACAGGGAATGAGCAGTTCTTC.